Ten or more counts support the clone carrying this TCR beta chain. RNA transcripts were the template for amplifying TCR beta CDR3 regions. TCR CDR3 underwent first-round RT-PCR with the HTBI primer set. TCRdb ran MiXCR on the multiplex PCR reads and lists one entry per CDR3 protein. The repertoire includes 200,000 to 250,000 distinct CDR3 sequences, over 20% of them detected once, and about a third sits in the top ten. The data were obtained in a study of T cells in Graves' hyperthyroidism and ophthalmopathy. CDR3 length: 15 residues. Germline V CDR1 and CDR2: MNHEY, SVGAGI. V shed 0 bases and J shed 3 bases, with 9 bases lying between them.

The sequencing input was blood. The chain employs TRBV6-5 and TRBJ1-5; D is ambiguous. The clonotype was recovered from a woman aged 40 to 49 with Graves' ophthalmopathy. The CDR3 coding sequence is TGTGCCAGCAGTTACTCTGACCCAATCAATCAGCCCCAGCATTTT. Translated: CASSYSDPINQPQHF.